This T cell receptor (beta chain) was recorded in a study of shared clonotypes between healthy human individuals. V was pared by 2 bases and J by 8 bases, with 6 bases of the junction left unmatched. Looked up from germline, CDR1 is SGHKS and CDR2 is YYEKEE (reference sequence). The CDR3 runs to 14 residues. CD8 memory fractions consisted of CD45RO+ and CCR7-negative CD45RA+ TemRA cells together. At the deep level, the assay was run. This table comes from immunoSEQ multiplex PCR, and its TCRdb copy is limited to in-frame clones, with some not included. The table shows some 700,000 clones, with 90% occurring only once.

The receptor was derived from a man in his late teens or twenties in good health. Some clones in this sample may be carry-over from other donors' samples. The material sequenced was memory CD8+ T cells from PBMCs. The subset denotes: CD45RO+ cells pooled with CCR7-negative TemRA cells. The V call is TRBV5-5, the J call TRBJ1-4, with 7 positions matching TRBD1. CDR3 residues: CASSFRDRREKLFF. The CDR3 DNA sequence: TGTGCCAGCAGCTTCCGGGACAGAAGAGAAAAACTGTTTTTT.